The clone carrying this TCR beta chain has a handful of counts. As yet, its antigen is unknown. Attached unique molecular identifiers marked individual cDNA molecules. One entry per CDR3 protein results from TCRdb running MiXCR on the 5' RACE reads. This sample has roughly 46,000 distinct CDR3 sequences; 6% to 7.5% occur once, and the top ten carry 4.7%. The data were taken from a study of early T cells in non-severe SARS-CoV-2 infection. Study results and limitations: VDJdb matching favored anti-spike CD8 responses, missing private and CD4 specificities.

The V gene's germline CDR1 is LNHDA and CDR2 SQIVND (reference sequence). The CDR3 is 14 residues long. V gave up 7 bases and J gave up 2 bases, with 14 bases separating them. The gene calls are TRBV19 and TRBJ1-2; D not certain. The TCR originated in an adult who was a healthcare worker with PCR-confirmed SARS-CoV-2 infection or an uninfected control (not recorded which). Source material: whole blood. CDR3: CASNRPHGNYGYTF. The DNA for the CDR3 is TGTGCCAGTAATCGCCCCCACGGGAACTATGGCTACACCTTC.